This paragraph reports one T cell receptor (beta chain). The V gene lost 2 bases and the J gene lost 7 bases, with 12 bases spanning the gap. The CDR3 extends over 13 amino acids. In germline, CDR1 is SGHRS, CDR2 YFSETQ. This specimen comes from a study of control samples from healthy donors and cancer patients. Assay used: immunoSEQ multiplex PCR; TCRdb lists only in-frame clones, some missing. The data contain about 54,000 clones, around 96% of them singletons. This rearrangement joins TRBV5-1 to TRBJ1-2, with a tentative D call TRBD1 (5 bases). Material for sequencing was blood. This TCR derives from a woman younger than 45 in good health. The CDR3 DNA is TGCGCCAGCAGCTTCGAGGGGTTAGGTGGCTACACCTTC. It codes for CASSFEGLGGYTF.